This T cell receptor beta chain emerged from a study of regulatory T cells in long-lasting Graves disease (dated by TCRdb to the early 2020s). Regarding the complete study: Patients with newly diagnosed Graves' disease had been on antithyroid drugs for under 3 months. Persistent Graves' disease patients were compared with newly diagnosed Graves' disease patients by peripheral blood TCR sequencing and RNA sequencing. The study was registered as a clinical trial and conducted in China. A total of approximately 35 samples underwent TCR sequencing: about 13 from persistent and about 20 from newly diagnosed Graves' disease patients. General conclusions and limits of the study: Peripheral blood alone was examined, since thyroid tissue, which constituted the primary lesion, could not be accessed. Sequencing and analysis were limited to the TCR beta chain. Lower TCR Shannon entropy and fewer highly expanded clones were observed in persistent Graves' disease patients than in newly diagnosed patients, which suggested clonal expansion. The small sample size was acknowledged by the authors as a limitation that may reduce accuracy. A larger number of public clonotypes was shared among persistent patients (more than 2,500) than among newly diagnosed patients (over 850).

Libraries were constructed by multiplex PCR. The listed sequencing device is Illumina HiSeq 4000. TCR beta libraries were built with iRepertoire HTBI primers and Arm-PCR amplification of CDR3 regions. Before sequencing, the PCR products underwent gel purification. On the authors' methods: Gene usage analysis of CDR3 amino acid clonotypes relied on the roughly 67 TRBV and 15 or so TRBJ segments identified across samples. Filtered high-quality paired reads were merged into contigs using COPE and FqMerger. BLAST was used to align contigs to IMGT TRBV, TRBD and TRBJ reference genes, with CDR3 defined following IMGT. Highly expanded clones were defined as clonotypes with a frequency above 0.1%. Repertoire diversity was measured by Shannon entropy, and V-J evenness by the Gini coefficient. Public clonotypes were defined as clonotypes shared by more than one individual. TCRdb's own reprocessing of the public reads used fastp at Q25 and MiXCR and kept productive beta chains. Records with the same CDR3 protein are collapsed into one entry carrying the most frequent genes and DNA. TCRdb's processing, not the authors' own work, is the source of the V and J calls. The sample records roughly 380,000 distinct CDR3 sequences, approximately 15% of which are singletons. Of the sample, 30% is held by the ten largest clones.

Read against the paper, the sample's time point label means: newly diagnosed GD, antithyroid drugs for less than 3 months. For both TCR sequencing and RNA sequencing, RNA was extracted from PBMCs in TRIzol. The diagnosis of Graves' disease followed American Thyroid Association guidelines. Patients were recruited from an endocrinology department in Xi'an, China. From each patient, about 9 milliliters of peripheral blood was collected into an EDTA anticoagulant tube. Ficoll Paque Plus density gradient separation was used to isolate PBMCs, and no further T cell sorting was performed. An Agilent 2100 Bioanalyzer and agarose gel were used to assess RNA quality, and a NanoDrop 2000 was used to measure RNA concentration. There are many counts of this clonotype. The antigen it binds to is not known. The sample holds no much larger clone one base away, and base qualities are not on file. The same data also contributed to another study, on T cells in Graves' hyperthyroidism and ophthalmopathy. As that second paper reports: A patient counted as having stable Graves' hyperthyroidism if no progression to ophthalmopathy occurred over 18 months of follow-up. Hyperthyroidism patients were aged 18 to 65 years and newly diagnosed, with disease duration of less than 2 months. Exclusion was applied to patients with uncontrolled infections, other autoimmune diseases, pregnancy or lactation. Clinical symptoms, serum thyroxine and TRAb, thyroid ultrasound, and orbital computed tomography formed the basis for the diagnoses. For the first round of RT-PCR on the TCR CDR3, the HTBI primer set was used together with the Qiagen OneStep RT-PCR kit. Most expanded thyroid clonotypes (frequency above 0.001) were also detected in blood, suggesting blood repertoires may reflect thyroid immune responses. A 13 V-J signature model separated ophthalmopathy from stable hyperthyroidism, with roughly 88% sensitivity and about 81% specificity in cross-validation and 80%/75% in testing. In validation, progression to ophthalmopathy was predicted by the model with 70% to 71% sensitivity and around 76% specificity, a median of roughly six months before onset. TCR V-J signatures able to tell the groups apart were searched for in a discovery cohort of 90 to 100 patients, of whom roughly 42 had Graves' ophthalmopathy and more than 55 had stable Graves' hyperthyroidism. Whether ophthalmopathy could be predicted prospectively was tested in an independent validation cohort made up of fewer than 20 hyperthyroidism patients plus 17 patients who later progressed to ophthalmopathy. The 75 to 100 discovery patients were randomly split 7:3 into training and test sets. The study also compared thyroid tissue and blood T-cell repertoires from a handful of Graves' hyperthyroidism patients. After sampling, hyperthyroidism patients received methimazole starting at 30 mg daily, and ophthalmopathy patients received high-dose intravenous methylprednisolone. The libraries were constructed in a second round of multiplex PCR and then size-selected and purified. Sequencing of the libraries was done on an Illumina HiSeq2000 using paired-end 100 bp reads. SOAPnuke was used to process the raw data, throwing out any read that contained adapters or uncalled bases, had a mean Phred below 15, or lacked an exact constant-primer or identifier match. High-quality paired reads were merged using COPE v1.2.5, and each unique nucleotide sequence was defined as a clonotype. MiTCR v1.1 was used to align the clonotypes against IMGT TRBV, TRBD and TRBJ reference segments. Analysis was restricted to V-J combinations with a frequency above 0.0001, which covered roughly 99% of repertoires. A TCS score was defined as the ratio of F50 (clonal expansion) to E x V (chaos), with BLOSUM62-based TCRdist applied between CDR3 peptides within each V-J. Welch's t-statistics and random forest reduced just over 500 V-J features to 13, which were used in a naive Bayes classifier (R e1071). No statistical method was used to fix the sample size in advance, and group allocation was not hidden from the investigators. The paper reports TCR Vbeta CDR3 sequencing of roughly 140 peripheral blood samples: some 44 ophthalmopathy, under 80 hyperthyroidism and approximately 17 progressor patients.

The sequence was obtained from a middle-aged man with Graves disease. Donor details come from another sample of the same person, matched by shared clones. The sequences come from peripheral blood mononuclear cells (PBMCs), collected at new diagnosis, from a patient treated with antithyroid drugs.

The CDR3 amino acid sequence is: CSARRDSYSYEQYF. The DNA sequence is given as TGCAGTGCCCGCCGGGACTCCTACTCCTACGAGCAGTACTTC. The chain links TRBV20-1 with TRBJ2-7; TRBD2 is a weak D gene call, 6 bases matching. The CDR3 holds 14 amino acids from the cysteine to the phenylalanine. Solely the CDR3 DNA is kept, with 42 bases framed from the first base. The CDR1 and CDR2 encoded by the germline V gene (reference sequence) are DFQATT and SNEGSKA. Trimming takes 6 bases from V and 0 bases from J, and the germline ends sit 15 bases apart.